Listed below are T cell receptor beta chains from one sample, sequenced in a study of shared clonotypes between healthy human individuals. Only in-frame clones appear in the TCRdb table, and some are missing; sequencing was by immunoSEQ multiplex PCR. The table has about 490,000 clones, over 70% seen once. The sequenced sample consisted of PBMCs. The receptor source for this set is a woman in her thirties or forties in good health. Some clones in this sample may be carry-over from other donors' samples. The CDR3 runs from the conserved cysteine through the conserved F or W. D genes are given only for firm matches. Part of the rows lack a size; the others show once, few, many or a class for expanded clones.

D gene | J gene | V gene | clone size | CDR3 protein | CDR3 DNA
TRBD2 | TRBJ2-3 | TRBV7-6 | . | CASSSGRLSTDTQYF | TGTGCCAGCAGCAGCGGGAGGTTGAGCACAGATACGCAGTATTTT
. | TRBJ2-3 | TRBV29-1 | . | CSVQQTGSTDTQYF | TGCAGCGTCCAACAGACTGGAAGCACAGATACGCAGTATTTT
TRBD2 | TRBJ2-3 | TRBV7-9 | once | CASSLDRGGGSTDTQYF | TGTGCCAGCAGCTTAGATCGTGGAGGCGGGAGTACAGATACGCAGTATTTT
. | TRBJ1-4 | TRBV7-2 | few | CASSLPPGRADEKLFF | TGTGCCAGCAGCTTACCCCCGGGCCGGGCCGACGAAAAACTGTTTTTT
. | TRBJ2-5 | TRBV5-1 | . | CASSEDKETQYF | TGCGCCAGCAGCGAAGATAAAGAGACCCAGTACTTC
TRBD2 | TRBJ2-1 | TRBV5-1 | . | CASSWTSGGNNEQFF | TGCGCCAGCAGCTGGACTAGCGGGGGGAACAATGAGCAGTTCTTC
. | TRBJ2-7 | TRBV28 | . | CASSFGYEQYF | TGTGCCAGCAGTTTCGGCTACGAGCAGTACTTC
. | TRBJ2-3 | TRBV11-2 | . | CASSLAGVRDTQYF | TGTGCCAGCAGCTTAGCGGGAGTTAGGGATACGCAGTATTTT
. | TRBJ1-1 | TRBV6-4 | . | CASSDGHTEAFF | TGTGCCAGCAGTGACGGCCACACTGAAGCTTTCTTT
TRBD2 | TRBJ2-5 | TRBV7-2 | . | CASSRGLAGYQETQYF | TGTGCCAGCAGCCGGGGACTAGCGGGTTACCAAGAGACCCAGTACTTC
. | TRBJ1-5 | TRBV30 | . | CAWSALFGSNQPQRF | TGTGCCTGGAGCGCACTTTTTGGATCCAATCAGCCCCAGCGTTTT
. | TRBJ1-5 | TRBV7-8 | few | CASSLGLNQPQHF | TGTGCCAGCAGCTTAGGCCTCAATCAGCCCCAGCATTTT
. | TRBJ1-2 | TRBV6-1 | . | CASSEAIGYTF | TGTGCCAGCAGTGAAGCGATAGGCTACACCTTC
. | TRBJ2-2 | TRBV5-1 | . | CASSLPGSTGELFF | TGCGCCAGCAGCTTGCCCGGGAGCACCGGGGAGCTGTTTTTT
. | TRBJ2-2 | TRBV7-9 | . | CASSLPGLGELFF | TGTGCCAGCAGCTTACCGGGACTTGGGGAGCTGTTTTTT
TRBD2 | TRBJ2-7 | TRBV28 | . | CASSSTSGIYEQYF | TGTGCCAGCAGCTCGACTAGCGGGATATACGAGCAGTACTTC
TRBD2 | TRBJ2-1 | TRBV7-6 | . | CASSSLLAGGGNEQFF | TGTGCCAGCAGCTCACTACTAGCGGGAGGTGGGAATGAGCAGTTCTTC
. | TRBJ1-2 | TRBV6-5 | . | CASSARMGGYTF | TGTGCCAGCAGTGCCAGGATGGGTGGCTACACCTTC
. | TRBJ2-5 | TRBV28 | . | CATGGETQYF | TGTGCCACAGGAGGCGAGACCCAGTACTTC
TRBD1 | TRBJ1-4 | TRBV28 | . | CASSYQGARGKLFF | TGTGCCAGCAGCTATCAGGGGGCGCGGGGAAAACTGTTTTTT
. | TRBJ1-1 | TRBV29-1 | . | CSVVLTRGGIEAFF | TGCAGCGTTGTACTAACCAGGGGTGGGATTGAAGCTTTCTTT
. | TRBJ2-2 | TRBV9 | few | CASSVGPRGQLAGELFF | TGTGCCAGCAGCGTAGGTCCCCGAGGACAGCTGGCCGGGGAGCTGTTTTTT
. | TRBJ1-6 | TRBV6-1 | . | CASRIKGGSPLHF | TGTGCCAGCAGGATTAAGGGTGGTTCACCCCTCCACTTT
. | TRBJ2-7 | TRBV14 | . | CASSQAQYGEQYF | TGTGCCAGCAGCCAAGCGCAGTATGGAGAGCAGTACTTC
. | TRBJ1-1 | TRBV4-3 | . | CASSQVQGVYTEAFF | TGCGCCAGCAGCCAAGTACAAGGGGTGTACACTGAAGCTTTCTTT
. | TRBJ1-2 | TRBV2 | once | CASSVATENYGYTF | TGTGCCAGCAGTGTAGCGACAGAAAACTATGGCTACACCTTC
. | TRBJ1-3 | TRBV6-1 | . | CASSRGAGNTIYF | TGTGCCAGCAGTAGGGGGGCTGGAAACACCATATATTTT
. | TRBJ1-2 | TRBV30 | . | CAWSEQAIYGYTF | TGTGCCTGGAGCGAACAGGCAATCTATGGCTACACCTTC
TRBD2 | TRBJ2-3 | TRBV27 | . | CASSPAGTTDTQYF | TGTGCCAGCAGCCCAGCGGGGACCACAGATACGCAGTATTTT
TRBD2 | TRBJ2-5 | TRBV5-1 | . | CASSPRLAGDKGQETQYF | TGCGCCAGCAGTCCCCGACTAGCGGGAGATAAGGGTCAAGAGACCCAGTACTTC
TRBD2 | TRBJ2-3 | TRBV4-2 | . | CASSQPMPGLAGGPDTQYF | TGTGCCAGCAGCCAACCAATGCCGGGACTAGCGGGAGGGCCAGATACGCAGTATTTT
TRBD2 | TRBJ2-5 | TRBV27 | once | CASSLWNAGGQETQYF | TGTGCCAGCAGTTTATGGAACGCGGGGGGTCAAGAGACCCAGTACTTC
TRBD2 | TRBJ2-3 | TRBV9 | many | CASSLTSGRGTDTQYF | TGTGCCAGCAGTCTTACTAGCGGCCGGGGCACAGATACGCAGTATTTT
. | TRBJ2-7 | TRBV5-1 | . | CASSLDGSGLEQYF | TGCGCCAGCAGCTTGGACGGGAGTGGTCTCGAGCAGTACTTC
TRBD2 | TRBJ2-7 | TRBV14 | . | CASSQDLAGEQYF | TGTGCCAGCAGCCAAGATCTAGCGGGGGAGCAGTACTTC
. | TRBJ1-1 | TRBV27 | . | CASSLIPGEAFF | TGTGCCAGCAGTTTAATCCCCGGTGAAGCTTTCTTT
. | TRBJ2-7 | TRBV21-1 | . | CASSVSGFGPHFEQYF | TGTGCCAGCAGTGTCTCGGGGTTTGGGCCCCACTTCGAGCAGTACTTC